Listed here are 15 T cell receptor beta chains from one sample, sequenced in a study of OX40 agonist ivuxolimab in advanced cancers. Profiling relied on immunoSEQ multiplex PCR, and the TCRdb table lists in-frame clones only, not all of them. This table holds roughly 50,000 clones, 85% to 90% found once. The specimen comprised CD4+ or CD8+ T cells sorted from blood, sampled in a trial of the OX40 agonist ivuxolimab. The receptor set was obtained from an adult with an advanced solid tumor such as melanoma, head and neck, liver or kidney cancer.

This rearrangement joins TRBV25-1 to TRBJ1-1; D might be TRBD1 (5 bases). There are 11 residues in the CDR3. Between the trimmed V and J ends, which lost 6 bases and 6 bases, there was a span of 8 bases. Germline CDR1 reads MGHDK; CDR2 reads SYGVNS. CDR3 coding DNA: TGTGCCAGCAGAACAGGCCCTGAAGCTTTCTTT. This codes for CASRTGPEAFF.

The DNA of the CDR3 is TGTGCCACCAGCAGAGAGATCGGCACCGGGGAGCTGTTTTTT. Translation: CATSREIGTGELFF. The chain couples TRBV15 to TRBJ2-2; D not certain. CDR1 and CDR2 (germline): LNHNV, YYDKDF (reference sequence). The CDR3 runs to 14 residues. V dropped 0 bases and J dropped 4 bases, with 6 bases sitting between them.

V gene TRBV29-1 combines with J gene TRBJ2-7; D is unclear. With 3 bases removed from V and 2 bases from J, the gap between germline ends came to 11 bases. CDR3 length: 13 amino acids. CDR1 and CDR2 from the germline V gene are SQVTM and ANQGSEA. The CDR3 bases are TGCAGCGTTGAGGTAGGTCTGACCTACGAGCAGTACTTC. Its translation is CSVEVGLTYEQYF.

J is TRBJ2-5 and V is TRBV7-8; D uncertain. The CDR3 is 15 amino acids. Looked up from germline, CDR1 is SGHVS and CDR2 is FQNEAQ. Trimming left V 1 base short and J 7 bases short, with 16 bases between. In nucleotides, the CDR3 is TGTGCCAGCAGCTTAGAACTTCCTCCCGGGCGGACCCAGTACTTC. This sequence encodes CASSLELPPGRTQYF.

This clone was observed a single time. The chain has TRBV27 and TRBJ1-1; D remains unclear. Germline values: CDR1 MNHEY, CDR2 SMNVEV (reference sequence). The CDR3 has 12 residues. With 9 bases removed from V and 4 bases from J, the gap between germline ends came to 12 bases. CDR3 amino acids: CASYRWGTEAFF. The CDR3 bases are TGTGCCAGTTATAGGTGGGGCACTGAAGCTTTCTTT.

This chain connects TRBV7-3 to TRBJ2-2; 8 nucleotides match TRBD2. This CDR3 comprises 16 residues. Germline V gene data show CDR1 as SGHTA and CDR2 as FQGTGA. J lost 4 bases, V lost 5 bases, and 9 bases had no gene match. In DNA, the CDR3 is TGTGCCAGCAGCCCGTCCGATAGCGGGGTCACCGGGGAGCTGTTTTTT. Translation gives CASSPSDSGVTGELFF.

V is TRBV9 and J is TRBJ1-1; maybe TRBD1 (6 bases). V lost 2 bases and J lost 5, with 10 bases in between. The CDR3 is made up of 13 amino acids. Germline CDR1 and CDR2: SGDLS and YYNGEE. Here the CDR3 reads CASSVGGATEAFF. CDR3 DNA sequence: TGTGCCAGCAGCGTCGGGGGGGCGACTGAAGCTTTCTTT.

The chain joins TRBV27 to TRBJ1-5; the D gene is possibly TRBD1 (6 bases). Deletions cut 5 bases from V and 1 base from J, with 9 bases between. The CDR3 contains 14 residues. The V gene's germline CDR1 is MNHEY and CDR2 SMNVEV (reference sequence). The CDR3 sequence is CASSRGNSNQPQHF. DNA for the CDR3: TGTGCCAGCAGTAGGGGGAACAGCAATCAGCCCCAGCATTTT.

This chain links TRBV7-3 with TRBJ1-4; D gene uncertain. The CDR3 loop spans 13 amino acids. V lost 3 bases and J lost 7, with 9 bases in between. The V gene's germline CDR1 is SGHTA and CDR2 FQGTGA. CDR3 region: CASSLGVGEKLFF. In DNA form, the CDR3 reads TGTGCCAGCAGCTTGGGCGTTGGTGAAAAACTGTTTTTT.

The chain joins TRBV6-1 to TRBJ2-7, with a weak D call TRBD1 (6 bases). V was clipped by 4 bases and J by 3 bases, with 10 bases between them. CDR3 length: 13 residues. Germline lookup yields CDR1 MNHNS and CDR2 SASEGT. This CDR3 is CASSGGQLYEQYF. The CDR3, as DNA: TGTGCCAGCAGTGGGGGGCAGCTCTACGAGCAGTACTTC.

The chain is built from TRBV6-5 and TRBJ1-6, with unresolved D. CDR1 is MNHEY and CDR2 is SVGAGI in the germline V gene. The CDR3 has 16 amino acids. V was trimmed by 4 bases and J by 0 bases, leaving 10 bases between them. CDR3 in DNA: TGTGCCAGCAGTTCATCGGGGAACTCCTATAATTCACCCCTCCACTTT. Translated, it gives CASSSSGNSYNSPLHF.

The chain uses TRBV28 and TRBJ1-5, with a possible D match to TRBD1 (5 bases). Between the trimmed V and J ends, which lost 5 bases and 3 bases, there was a span of 20 bases. The CDR3 extends over 17 amino acids. In germline, CDR1 is MDHEN, CDR2 SYDVKM. CDR3 bases: TGTGCCAGCAGTCTCCATGGGCAGGGACCTTCCAATCAGCCCCAGCATTTT. Its protein is CASSLHGQGPSNQPQHF.

The chain's CDR3 is CASSRISNQPQHF. The CDR3 DNA is TGTGCCAGTAGTAGGATAAGCAATCAGCCCCAGCATTTT. V usage is TRBV19 and J usage is TRBJ1-5; D call uncertain. This CDR3 has 13 residues. Germline V lookup: CDR1 LNHDA, CDR2 SQIVND (reference sequence). V was clipped by 4 bases and J by 1 base, with 5 bases between them.

Worth noting for this clone: Mismatch with germline at one junction end may stem from a read error. The sample holds other DNA sequences that translate to the same CDR3. The chain uses TRBV4-1 and TRBJ2-7; a possible D gene is TRBD2 (6 bases). The CDR3 totals 16 residues. CDR1 is MGHRA and CDR2 is YSYEKL in the germline V gene. This chain's CDR3 is CASSQVWDLSSYEQYF. The CDR3, as DNA: TGCGCCAGCAGCCAAGTATGGGACTTAAGCTCCTATGAGCAGTACTTC.

The chain employs TRBV7-3 and TRBJ2-3; tentatively, D is TRBD1 or TRBD2 (6 bases each). V gave up 1 base and J gave up 0 bases, with 20 bases separating them. The CDR3 is 19 residues long. Germline-derived CDR1 and CDR2 are SGHTA and FQGTGA. CDR3 loop: CASSLKFHVGGGSTDTQYF. As DNA, the CDR3 is TGTGCCAGCAGCTTAAAGTTTCATGTGGGGGGCGGTAGCACAGATACGCAGTATTTT.